This TCR beta chain was captured in a study of cytomegalovirus exposure and HLA in healthy donors. Study-wide findings and caveats: Most CMV-associated TCR beta chains were later found to appear HLA-restricted. Specific recognition of CMV antigens was confirmed in vitro for a few chains (all CMV-associated).

13 Jbeta primers and 60 Vbeta primers were used for the PCR. Assay used: immunoSEQ multiplex PCR; TCRdb lists only in-frame clones, some missing. The sample includes around 200,000 clones, approximately 80% seen only once; the top ten take about 0.63%. The germline V gene encodes CDR1 MGHRA and CDR2 YSYEKL. This CDR3 comprises 12 residues. Between the trimmed V and J ends, which lost 6 bases and 4 bases, there was a span of 9 bases. Concerning this clone: Its antigen is undetermined.

The sample taken for sequencing was PBMCs. The rearrangement joins TRBV4-1 to TRBJ2-5; D is ambiguous. This clonotype was sampled from a boy younger than 18 in good health and CMV-seronegative. CDR3: CASRAPGETQYF. The CDR3, as DNA: TGCGCCAGCAGAGCCCCCGGAGAGACCCAGTACTTC.